These T cell receptor beta chains were read from a single sample in a study of shared clonotypes between healthy human individuals. Assay used: immunoSEQ multiplex PCR; TCRdb lists only in-frame clones, some missing. The sample records 1,500,000 or so clones, 98% being singletons. Sample: naive CD4+ T cells sorted from blood. These receptors came from a man aged 30 to 39 in good health. CDR3s include the opening cysteine and the closing phenylalanine or tryptophan.

TRBV11-2	TRBJ2-3	CASSIKISRVGGTDTQYF
TRBV7-2	TRBJ2-4	CASSSRTGVDIQYF
TRBV11-2	TRBJ2-7	CASSLTESSYEQYF
TRBV11-2	TRBJ2-7	CASSLVPRVGPYEQYF
TRBV5-1	TRBJ1-1	CASKWTMNTEAFF
TRBV5-1	TRBJ1-4	CASSSDGSGEKLFF
TRBV15	TRBJ2-2	CATSPRGGVNTGELFF
TRBV27	TRBJ2-7	CASSSQTYEQYF
TRBV18	TRBJ2-7	CASSGRQFEDEQYF
TRBV9	TRBJ1-2	CASSVTRDSSYTF
TRBV5-1	TRBJ2-7	CASSFVGEIRDEQYF
TRBV29-1	TRBJ2-7	CSVGGAGNSYEQYF
TRBV11-3	TRBJ2-1	CASSSRRGDEQFF
TRBV6-5	TRBJ1-5	CARGQGPDNQPQHF
TRBV10-2	TRBJ1-5	CASSFGSAVSNQPQHF
TRBV6-5	TRBJ2-7	CASSYSGRGFQYEQYF
TRBV4-3	TRBJ2-3	CASSQAKPEDTQYF
TRBV4-3	TRBJ2-2	CASSQGLGPGELFF
TRBV19	TRBJ2-5	CASSSAGGPGETQYF
TRBV2	TRBJ2-5	CASRDGTSGSGAQYF
TRBV5-4	TRBJ1-2	CASSLGKGQLTNYGYTF
TRBV4-2	TRBJ2-1	CASSPTINEQFF
TRBV5-6	TRBJ2-7	CASSFGDREYF
TRBV27	TRBJ2-6	CASSSHTSGRAGANVLTF
TRBV25-1	TRBJ2-1	CASSEWRGANEQFF
TRBV7-9	TRBJ2-2	CASSPAGPSFLFF
TRBV6-1	TRBJ2-2	CASSRYTNTGELFF
TRBV5-4	TRBJ2-5	CASSAGGRKRGQETQYF
TRBV18	TRBJ2-3	CASSLDRATDTQYF
TRBV4-3	TRBJ2-7	CASSQEGRGSSYEQYF
TRBV7-6	TRBJ1-5	CASSLESGGNQPQHF
TRBV9	TRBJ2-7	CASSVGETGPYEQYF
TRBV6-5	TRBJ2-7	CASRRTSGGYEQYF
TRBV19	TRBJ2-3	CASTPRAGITDTQYF